This T cell receptor (beta chain) was found in a study of blood T cell repertoires in COVID-19. Study overall: The samples span acute and convalescent COVID-19 from the United States, Italy and Spain. PBMCs, B-cell-depleted T cells, or T cells were the source of the cDNA or gDNA that made up the material.

Trimming removed 3 bases from V and 5 bases from J, with 14 bases in between. CDR3 length: 14 amino acids. Germline CDR1 and CDR2: MDHEN and SYDVKM. Source study methods: Researchers report that nucleated cell counts were estimated from reference gene primer amplification. Generated by immunoSEQ multiplex PCR, the TCRdb table keeps only in-frame clones and is missing some. The V and J calls and clone size come from that table; D and trimming were worked out from the DNA. The data hold about 34,000 clones, with approximately 71% observed a single time. Specimen: peripheral blood. This TCR came from a human donor in a cohort sampled during active COVID-19. The V and J genes are TRBV28 and TRBJ2-7; a weak D match, TRBD1 (5 bases). CDR3 sequence (DNA): TGTGCCAGCAGTTTTGACAGCCTTGGAAACGAGCAGTACTTC. Its translation: CASSFDSLGNEQYF.